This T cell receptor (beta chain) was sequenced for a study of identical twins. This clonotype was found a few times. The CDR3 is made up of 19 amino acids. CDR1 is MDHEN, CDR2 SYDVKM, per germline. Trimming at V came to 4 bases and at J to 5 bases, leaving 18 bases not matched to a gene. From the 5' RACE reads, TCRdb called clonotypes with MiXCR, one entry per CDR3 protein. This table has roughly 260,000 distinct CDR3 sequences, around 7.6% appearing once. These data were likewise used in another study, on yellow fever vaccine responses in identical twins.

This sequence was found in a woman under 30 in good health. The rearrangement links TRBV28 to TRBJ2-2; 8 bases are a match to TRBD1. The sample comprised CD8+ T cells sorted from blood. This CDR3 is CASSSQSPGTGWATGELFF. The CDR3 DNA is TGTGCCAGCAGTTCTCAATCGCCCGGGACAGGATGGGCGACCGGGGAGCTGTTTTTT.